This is a list of T cell receptor beta chains from one sample in a study of metastatic and nonmetastatic thyroid tumors. Through MiXCR, TCRdb re-clonotyped the PCR reads. The sample lists about 16,000 clones; around 33% were seen once. The sample comprised tumor tissue. These receptors were taken from a male donor with papillary thyroid cancer or a benign thyroid nodule (not recorded which). Some clones in this sample may be carry-over from other donors' samples. Each CDR3 is given with its conserved first and last residue. The D gene is left open where the match is weak. The size field is filled for only some rows; it gives once, few, many or a size class.

j_gene: TRBJ2-3; d_gene: TRBD1; v_gene: TRBV2; abundance: NA; CDR3aa: CASSVRRTGGSYGPDTQYF; CDR3nt: TGTGCCAGCAGTGTACGCCGGACAGGGGGATCTTACGGGCCAGATACGCAGTATTTT
j_gene: TRBJ2-2; d_gene: TRBD1; v_gene: TRBV19; abundance: many; CDR3aa: CASSKRQGYTGELFF; CDR3nt: TGTGCCAGTAGTAAGAGACAGGGGTACACCGGGGAGCTGTTTTTT
j_gene: TRBJ2-7; d_gene: NA; v_gene: TRBV4-1; abundance: NA; CDR3aa: CASSQPGRSEQYF; CDR3nt: TGCGCCAGCAGCCAGCCAGGGAGGAGCGAGCAGTACTTC
j_gene: TRBJ1-2; d_gene: TRBD1; v_gene: TRBV7-9; abundance: many; CDR3aa: CASSLRQGAAYGYTF; CDR3nt: TGTGCCAGCAGCCTAAGACAGGGAGCGGCCTATGGCTACACCTTC
j_gene: TRBJ2-7; d_gene: TRBD1; v_gene: TRBV6-2/TRBV6-3; abundance: many; CDR3aa: CASSTSRDRGLNEQYF; CDR3nt: TGTGCCAGCAGCACGTCCCGGGACAGGGGGCTGAACGAGCAGTACTTC
j_gene: TRBJ2-7; d_gene: NA; v_gene: TRBV5-6; abundance: many; CDR3aa: CASSLGRPPPDEQYF; CDR3nt: TGTGCCAGCAGCTTGGGGAGACCGCCTCCTGACGAGCAGTACTTC
j_gene: TRBJ2-2; d_gene: NA; v_gene: TRBV10-3; abundance: many; CDR3aa: CAIKPGQNTGELFF; CDR3nt: TGTGCCATCAAACCGGGACAGAACACCGGGGAGCTGTTTTTT
j_gene: TRBJ1-2; d_gene: TRBD1; v_gene: TRBV20-1; abundance: NA; CDR3aa: CSAEFGTGVGYTF; CDR3nt: TGCAGTGCCGAGTTTGGGACAGGGGTAGGCTACACCTTC
j_gene: TRBJ1-1; d_gene: NA; v_gene: TRBV13; abundance: many; CDR3aa: CASSSLDVLKAFF; CDR3nt: TGTGCCAGCAGCTCACTGGACGTTCTTAAAGCTTTCTTT
j_gene: TRBJ1-1; d_gene: TRBD1; v_gene: TRBV6-2/TRBV6-3; abundance: many; CDR3aa: CASSSSRQGRDEAFF; CDR3nt: TGTGCCAGCAGTTCCTCACGACAGGGACGGGATGAAGCTTTCTTT
j_gene: TRBJ2-7; d_gene: NA; v_gene: TRBV15; abundance: NA; CDR3aa: CATSRDLVDGGEQYF; CDR3nt: TGTGCCACCAGCAGAGATCTAGTTGATGGTGGCGAGCAGTACTTC
j_gene: TRBJ2-7; d_gene: TRBD2; v_gene: TRBV12-3/TRBV12-4; abundance: NA; CDR3aa: CASNVAGDGGEQYF; CDR3nt: TGTGCCAGCAACGTAGCGGGAGATGGAGGCGAGCAGTACTTC
j_gene: TRBJ2-6; d_gene: NA; v_gene: TRBV6-2/TRBV6-3; abundance: NA; CDR3aa: CASQEHSGANVLTF; CDR3nt: TGTGCCAGCCAAGAGCACTCTGGGGCCAACGTCCTGACTTTC
j_gene: TRBJ2-7; d_gene: NA; v_gene: TRBV6-1; abundance: once; CDR3aa: CASCEGTRAAYEQYF; CDR3nt: TGTGCCAGCTGTGAGGGGACTCGCGCAGCCTACGAGCAGTACTTC
j_gene: TRBJ1-4; d_gene: NA; v_gene: TRBV4-1; abundance: NA; CDR3aa: CASSLLVIGEKLFF; CDR3nt: TGCGCCAGCAGCCTTTTAGTAATCGGGGAAAAACTGTTTTTT
j_gene: TRBJ2-3; d_gene: TRBD2; v_gene: TRBV18; abundance: NA; CDR3aa: CASSPTSGDTQYF; CDR3nt: TGTGCCAGCTCACCGACTAGCGGGGATACGCAGTATTTT
j_gene: TRBJ1-2; d_gene: NA; v_gene: TRBV18; abundance: NA; CDR3aa: CASSQQGQGYTF; CDR3nt: TGTGCCAGCTCACAACAGGGTCAAGGCTACACCTTC
j_gene: TRBJ2-7; d_gene: NA; v_gene: TRBV6-1; abundance: NA; CDR3aa: CASSEPPSYEQYF; CDR3nt: TGTGCCAGCAGTGAGCCACCGTCCTACGAGCAGTACTTC
j_gene: TRBJ1-1; d_gene: TRBD1; v_gene: TRBV6-1; abundance: many; CDR3aa: CASSTEYRGATEAFF; CDR3nt: TGTGCCAGCAGTACCGAATACAGGGGGGCCACTGAAGCTTTCTTT
j_gene: TRBJ2-7; d_gene: TRBD1; v_gene: TRBV20-1; abundance: few; CDR3aa: CSASDRASYEQYF; CDR3nt: TGCAGTGCAAGCGACAGGGCTTCCTACGAGCAGTACTTC
j_gene: TRBJ1-1; d_gene: NA; v_gene: TRBV19; abundance: few; CDR3aa: CASMLGSFGGTEAFF; CDR3nt: TGTGCCAGTATGTTGGGGTCCTTCGGGGGCACTGAAGCTTTCTTT
j_gene: TRBJ2-3; d_gene: TRBD2; v_gene: TRBV24-1; abundance: few; CDR3aa: CATSDPGGSVTDTQYF; CDR3nt: TGTGCCACCAGTGATCCCGGCGGGAGTGTCACAGATACGCAGTATTTT
j_gene: TRBJ1-1; d_gene: NA; v_gene: TRBV6-2/TRBV6-3; abundance: medium-sized; CDR3aa: CASNLDGLNTEAFF; CDR3nt: TGTGCCAGCAATCTGGACGGTTTGAACACTGAAGCTTTCTTT
j_gene: TRBJ2-6; d_gene: NA; v_gene: TRBV4-2; abundance: NA; CDR3aa: CASSQLRDTVSGANVLTF; CDR3nt: TGTGCCAGCAGCCAACTCCGGGACACAGTCTCTGGGGCCAACGTCCTGACTTTC
j_gene: TRBJ2-7; d_gene: NA; v_gene: TRBV4-1; abundance: NA; CDR3aa: CASSQGVTTYEQYF; CDR3nt: TGCGCCAGCAGCCAAGGAGTCACTACCTACGAGCAGTACTTC
j_gene: TRBJ2-5; d_gene: NA; v_gene: TRBV25-1; abundance: medium-sized; CDR3aa: CASSEPTTGQETQYF; CDR3nt: TGTGCCAGCAGTGAACCCACGACAGGACAAGAGACCCAGTACTTC
j_gene: TRBJ2-1; d_gene: NA; v_gene: TRBV3-1; abundance: many; CDR3aa: CASSQETISYNEQFF; CDR3nt: TGTGCCAGCAGCCAGGAGACTATCTCCTACAATGAGCAGTTCTTC
j_gene: TRBJ2-7; d_gene: NA; v_gene: TRBV27; abundance: many; CDR3aa: CASSSRSEQYF; CDR3nt: TGTGCCAGCAGCTCGAGGAGCGAGCAGTACTTC
j_gene: TRBJ2-3; d_gene: NA; v_gene: TRBV20-1; abundance: medium-sized; CDR3aa: CSAAHYDTQYF; CDR3nt: TGCAGTGCTGCACACTACGATACGCAGTATTTT
j_gene: TRBJ2-7; d_gene: TRBD2; v_gene: TRBV20-1; abundance: NA; CDR3aa: CSARAVREGGYEQYF; CDR3nt: TGCAGTGCTAGAGCCGTCAGAGAGGGAGGGTACGAGCAGTACTTC
j_gene: TRBJ2-7; d_gene: TRBD2; v_gene: TRBV12-3/TRBV12-4; abundance: many; CDR3aa: CASSLNGGAIEQYF; CDR3nt: TGTGCCAGCAGTTTAAACGGGGGGGCGATCGAGCAGTACTTC
j_gene: TRBJ1-2; d_gene: TRBD1; v_gene: TRBV27; abundance: few; CDR3aa: CASSQQGPYGYTF; CDR3nt: TGTGCCAGCAGTCAACAGGGGCCCTATGGCTACACCTTC